This TCR beta chain was found in a study of T cell changes during pregnancy in multiple sclerosis (dated by TCRdb to about 2019). For the wider study: The study examined how the T cell repertoire changed over the course of pregnancy in women with multiple sclerosis.

CDR1 and CDR2, looked up from the germline V gene, are LGHNA and YNFKEQ. The CDR3 runs 15 amino acids, cysteine and phenylalanine included. The entry retains the CDR3 DNA only, 45 bases that are in frame from base 1. The junction shows trimming of 4 bases on V and 1 base on J, and the gene matches do not reach 4 bases of it. Library preparation used the immunoSEQ multiplex PCR assay. TCRdb provides this immuneACCESS table in a form limited to in-frame rearrangements. Some clones are lacking; in checked studies, under half of them reflect an unresolved V gene, and why the rest are absent is not known. The sample table shows 50,000 to 75,000 clones, and 90% to 95% are seen once. Clones ranked in the top ten supply roughly 1.3% of the sample. Of note for this clone: The specificity of this receptor is unknown. Per-base qualities were not stored, and no clone one base away is much larger.

Sample: peripheral blood, taken after pregnancy. The receptor chain draws on TRBV4-2 and TRBJ1-1, and 9 bases in between align with TRBD1. This receptor was identified in a female donor in good health, enrolled as a control in a pregnancy study. Here is the DNA: TGTGCCAGCAGCCGCGACAGGGGGGAGAACACTGAAGCTTTCTTT. The resulting protein is CASSRDRGENTEAFF.